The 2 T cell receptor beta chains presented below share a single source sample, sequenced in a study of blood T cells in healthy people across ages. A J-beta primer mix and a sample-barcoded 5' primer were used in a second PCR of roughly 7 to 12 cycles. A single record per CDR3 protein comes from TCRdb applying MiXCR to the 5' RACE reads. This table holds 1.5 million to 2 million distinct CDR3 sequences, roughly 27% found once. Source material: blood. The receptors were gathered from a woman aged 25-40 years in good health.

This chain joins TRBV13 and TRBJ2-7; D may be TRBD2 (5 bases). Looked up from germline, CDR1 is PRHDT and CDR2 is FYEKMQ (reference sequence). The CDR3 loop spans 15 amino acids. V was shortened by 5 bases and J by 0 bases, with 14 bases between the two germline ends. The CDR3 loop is CASSPEAGPSYEQYF. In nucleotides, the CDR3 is TGTGCCAGCAGCCCGGAGGCAGGACCCTCCTACGAGCAGTACTTC.

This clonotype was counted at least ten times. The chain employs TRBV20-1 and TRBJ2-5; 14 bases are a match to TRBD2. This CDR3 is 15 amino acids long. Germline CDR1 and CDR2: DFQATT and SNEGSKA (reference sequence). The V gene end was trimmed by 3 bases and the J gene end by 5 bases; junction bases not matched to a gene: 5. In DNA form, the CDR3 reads TGCAGTGCTAGCGGGGGACTAGCGGGAGTGGAGACCCAGTACTTC. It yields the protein CSASGGLAGVETQYF.